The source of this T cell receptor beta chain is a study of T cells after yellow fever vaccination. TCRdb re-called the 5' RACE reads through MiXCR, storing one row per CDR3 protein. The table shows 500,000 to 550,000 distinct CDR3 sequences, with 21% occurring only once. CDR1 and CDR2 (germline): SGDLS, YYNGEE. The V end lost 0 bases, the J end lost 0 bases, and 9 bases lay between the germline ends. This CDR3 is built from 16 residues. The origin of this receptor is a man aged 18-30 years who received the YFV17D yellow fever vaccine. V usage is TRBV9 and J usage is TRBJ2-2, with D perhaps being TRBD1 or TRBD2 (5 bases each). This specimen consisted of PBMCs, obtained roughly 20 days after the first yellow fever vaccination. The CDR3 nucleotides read TGTGCCAGCAGCGTAGGCCCGGGGCCGAACACCGGGGAGCTGTTTTTT. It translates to CASSVGPGPNTGELFF.